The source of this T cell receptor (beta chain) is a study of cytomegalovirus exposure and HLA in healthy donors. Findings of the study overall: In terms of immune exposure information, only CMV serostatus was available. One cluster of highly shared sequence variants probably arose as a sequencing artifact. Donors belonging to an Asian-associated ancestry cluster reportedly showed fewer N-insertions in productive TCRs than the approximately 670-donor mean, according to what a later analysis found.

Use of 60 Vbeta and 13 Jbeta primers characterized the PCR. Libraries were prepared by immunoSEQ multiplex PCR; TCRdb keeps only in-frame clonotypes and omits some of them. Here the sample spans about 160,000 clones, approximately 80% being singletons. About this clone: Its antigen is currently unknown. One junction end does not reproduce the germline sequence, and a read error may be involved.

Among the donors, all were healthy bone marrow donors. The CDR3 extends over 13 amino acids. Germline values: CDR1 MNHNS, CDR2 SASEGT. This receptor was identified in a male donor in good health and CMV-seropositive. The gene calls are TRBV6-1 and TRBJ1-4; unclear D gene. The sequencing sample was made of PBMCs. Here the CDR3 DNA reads TGTGCCAGCAGTGTGGGCCCCTTGGGCTCGGTAATGTTT. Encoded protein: CASSVGPLGSVMF.